The 5 T cell receptor beta chains below come from one sample, sequenced in a study of OX40 agonist ivuxolimab in advanced cancers. TCRdb's copy holds only in-frame clones and misses some; the assay was immunoSEQ multiplex PCR. Among 59,000 or so clones listed, 85% to 90% were seen once. Sequences were derived from CD4+ or CD8+ T cells sorted from blood, sampled in a trial of the OX40 agonist ivuxolimab. These receptors all come from an adult with an advanced solid tumor such as melanoma, head and neck, liver or kidney cancer.

V is TRBV7-9 and J is TRBJ2-7; 7 positions agree with TRBD2. The CDR3 covers 18 residues. Germline CDR1 SEHNR, CDR2 FQNEAQ (reference sequence). V was pared by 7 bases and J by 5 bases, with 23 bases of the junction left unmatched. The CDR3 DNA reads TGTGCCAGCAACAACCTAGGACGGGCGGGAGATATTAGGCACGAGCAGTACTTC. It specifies CASNNLGRAGDIRHEQYF.

The CDR3 nucleotides read TGTGCCAGTAGTATGACCCGGGAAGCTAGCTCTGGAAACACCATATATTTT. It encodes CASSMTREASSGNTIYF. This chain uses TRBV19 with TRBJ1-3, with unresolved D. This CDR3 comprises 17 residues. Trimming shortened V by 3 bases and J by 0 bases, and 15 bases separated the two germline ends. Germline V gene data show CDR1 as LNHDA and CDR2 as SQIVND (reference sequence).

The chain carries TRBV19 and TRBJ1-2, with 7 bases lining up with TRBD1. Germline CDR1 is LNHDA and CDR2 is SQIVND (reference sequence). The junction had 10 bases not matched to a gene; V was cut back by 5 bases and J by 7 bases. This CDR3 is built from 14 residues. CDR3 DNA sequence: TGTGCCAGTAGTGAGGGGGCCAGGACTCGTGGCTACACCTTC. Its translation: CASSEGARTRGYTF.

This clone has a single count. The gene calls are TRBV4-1 and TRBJ1-6, with D perhaps matching TRBD1 (6 bases). Trimming pared 1 base from V and 6 bases from J, leaving 10 bases between. The CDR3 is 15 residues long. Germline CDR1 is MGHRA and CDR2 is YSYEKL. CDR3 coding DNA: TGCGCCAGCAGCCAAGGACAGGAGTTTAATTCACCCCTCCACTTT. It is translated as CASSQGQEFNSPLHF.

Points on this clone: This specimen includes other DNA sequences encoding the same CDR3. V and J are TRBV20-1 and TRBJ1-2; D not resolved. Germline CDR1 DFQATT, CDR2 SNEGSKA (reference sequence). Trimming took off 5 bases at V and 2 bases at J, with 6 bases between the two ends. The CDR3 contains 11 residues. The CDR3 loop is CSALLNYGYTF. CDR3 sequence (DNA): TGCAGTGCTCTTCTAAACTATGGCTACACCTTC.